The 18 T cell receptor beta chains below were found in one sample sequenced in a study of shared clonotypes between healthy human individuals. This table comes from immunoSEQ multiplex PCR, and its TCRdb copy is limited to in-frame clones, with some not included. The sample includes hundreds of thousands of clones, around four fifths of them seen just once. Sequenced sample: memory CD4+ T cells sorted from blood. The subset is: CD45RA-negative fraction. These TCRs come from a woman between 25 and 40 years old in good health.

The rearrangement uses TRBV5-1 and TRBJ2-7; possibly TRBD2 for D (6 bases). CDR3 size: 16 residues. V was cut by 4 bases and J by 4 bases, with 21 bases left in between. Germline CDR1 SGHRS, CDR2 YFSETQ. In DNA form, the CDR3 reads TGCGCCAGCAGCCTTGGTGTGGGACTGTCAATTTACGAGCAGTACTTC. Protein sequence: CASSLGVGLSIYEQYF.

This sequence joins TRBV19 and TRBJ1-2; 7 bases line up with TRBD1. After removal of 6 bases from V and 2 bases from J, the junction contained 3 bases not matched to a gene. The germline gives CDR1 LNHDA, CDR2 SQIVND (reference sequence). There are 13 residues in the CDR3. The CDR3 loop is CASRRDRNYGYTF. The CDR3 nucleotides are TGTGCCAGTAGACGGGACAGAAACTATGGCTACACCTTC.

This clone was seen a few times. The rearrangement uses TRBV5-1 and TRBJ1-1; D is ambiguous. This CDR3 spans 15 amino acids. The V end was cut by 4 bases, the J end by 0 bases, with 13 bases between. Per germline, CDR1 SGHRS and CDR2 YFSETQ. DNA of the CDR3: TGCGCCAGCAGCCCATTTGCGGGTATGAACACTGAAGCTTTCTTT. It is translated as CASSPFAGMNTEAFF.

The chain is built from TRBV6-1 and TRBJ2-7; 8 bases agree with TRBD1. After removal of 4 bases from V and 2 bases from J, the junction contained 13 bases not matched to a gene. CDR1 is MNHNS, CDR2 SASEGT, per germline. This CDR3 is 17 amino acids long. CDR3 sequence: CASSGAYQGQAAYEQYF. The CDR3 DNA reads TGTGCCAGCAGTGGAGCCTACCAGGGACAGGCAGCCTACGAGCAGTACTTC.

The J gene is TRBJ1-5, the V gene TRBV7-9; TRBD1 agrees at 8 bases. The CDR3 contains 15 residues. CDR1 SEHNR and CDR2 FQNEAQ come from the germline V gene (reference sequence). The trim removed 5 bases at V and 4 bases at J, leaving 7 bases unmatched. The CDR3 protein is CASSLGQGLNQPQHF. In nucleotides, the CDR3 is TGTGCCAGCAGCCTAGGACAGGGCTTGAATCAGCCCCAGCATTTT. The full variable domain, completed using reference TRBV7-9 and TRBJ1-5, is DTGVSQNPRHKITKRGQNVTFRCDPISEHNRLYWYRQTLGQGPEFLTYFQNEAQLEKSRLLSDRFSAERPKGSFSTLEIQRTEQGDSAMYLCASSLGQGLNQPQHFGDGTRLSIL.

The chain carries TRBV28 and TRBJ2-7; 8 nucleotides match TRBD1. This CDR3 contains 15 residues. The V and J ends lost 2 bases and 7 bases, in that order; junction bases with no gene match: 10. The V gene's germline CDR1 is MDHEN and CDR2 SYDVKM. The CDR3 coding sequence is TGTGCCAGCAGTTTACCGACAGGGGTGGGCCGGGAGCAGTACTTC. Encoded protein: CASSLPTGVGREQYF.

J is TRBJ2-5 and V is TRBV6-4; the match to TRBD1 covers 11 bases. This CDR3 is 17 amino acids long. Germline V gene data show CDR1 as MRHNA and CDR2 as SNTAGT. V was pared by 0 bases and J by 1 base, with 4 bases of the junction left unmatched. The CDR3 loop is CASSDSGTGGVQETQYF. CDR3 nucleotides: TGTGCCAGCAGTGACTCGGGGACAGGGGGTGTCCAAGAGACCCAGTACTTC.

On this clone itself: This may come from a read error, since a much larger clone is one base off. This chain joins TRBV6-1 and TRBJ1-1; D is unresolved. This CDR3 is built from 11 residues. CDR1 is MNHNS, CDR2 SASEGT, per germline. V dropped 4 bases and J dropped 0 bases, with 0 bases sitting between them. In nucleotides, the CDR3 is TGTGCCAGCAGTGTGAACACTGAAGCTTTCTTT. It yields the protein CASSVNTEAFF.

The chain uses TRBV11-2 and TRBJ2-7; D perhaps matches TRBD1 (6 bases). Germline CDR1 is SGHAT and CDR2 is FQNNGV. With 8 bases removed from V and 2 bases from J, the gap between germline ends came to 16 bases. The CDR3 is made up of 14 amino acids. Written as DNA, the CDR3 is TGTGCCAGCCAGCCCGTCTGGGGGCCCTACGAGCAGTACTTC. The encoded protein is CASQPVWGPYEQYF.

The chain is built from TRBV6-5 and TRBJ2-3; possible D gene TRBD1, 6 bases. The CDR3 length is 11 residues. Deletions cut 5 bases from V and 9 bases from J, with 9 bases between. Germline-derived CDR1 and CDR2 are MNHEY and SVGAGI. The CDR3 sequence is CASSQGKTQYF. DNA for the CDR3: TGTGCCAGCAGTCAGGGGAAGACGCAGTATTTT.

J is TRBJ1-1 and V is TRBV5-1; D is possibly TRBD1 (5 bases). Trimming removed 4 bases at V and 1 base at J, with 17 bases between. Per the germline V gene, CDR1 is SGHRS and CDR2 is YFSETQ. This CDR3 is 16 amino acids long. CDR3 protein: CASSVGTVGWNTEAFF. DNA of the CDR3: TGCGCCAGCAGCGTCGGGACGGTTGGCTGGAACACTGAAGCTTTCTTT.

This clone has only a few counts. V gene TRBV5-1 combines with J gene TRBJ2-3; D may match TRBD1 or TRBD2 (6 bases each). Germline lookup yields CDR1 SGHRS and CDR2 YFSETQ. The CDR3 length is 12 residues. Trimming took off 5 bases at V and 4 bases at J, with 8 bases between the two ends. The CDR3 DNA sequence: TGCGCCAGCAGGGAGGGGGCAGATACGCAGTATTTT. This translates into CASREGADTQYF. Combining the CDR3 with reference TRBV5-1 and TRBJ2-3 gives the whole variable domain KAGVTQTPRYLIKTRGQQVTLSCSPISGHRSVSWYQQTPGQGLQFLFEYFSETQRNKGNFPGRFSGRQFSNSRSEMNVSTLELGDSALYLCASREGADTQYFGPGTRLTVL.

This clone has just a few counts. The chain uses TRBV2 and TRBJ2-2; D remains unclear. CDR3 size: 14 residues. Trimming took off 7 bases at V and 2 bases at J, with 11 bases between the two ends. Looked up from germline, CDR1 is SNHLY and CDR2 is FYNNEI. For the CDR3, the DNA is TGTGCCAGCATGCAATACAGAAACACCGGGGAGCTGTTTTTT. Its protein product is CASMQYRNTGELFF.

This chain connects TRBV18 to TRBJ2-7; D possibly corresponds to TRBD2 (6 bases). V lost 5 bases to trimming and J lost 3 bases, with 11 bases between them. Germline V gene sequence: CDR1 KGHSH, CDR2 LQKENI. CDR3 length: 13 residues. The CDR3 spells CASSSTRSYEQYF. The DNA of the CDR3 is TGTGCCAGCTCATCGACTAGAAGCTACGAGCAGTACTTC.

The V call is TRBV5-1, the J call TRBJ2-2; D ambiguous. The CDR3 totals 17 residues. The V gene's germline CDR1 is SGHRS and CDR2 YFSETQ. Deletions cut 0 bases from V and 0 bases from J, with 12 bases between. The CDR3 reads CASSLVSFGPNTGELFF. The CDR3 DNA is TGCGCCAGCAGCTTGGTTAGTTTTGGCCCGAACACCGGGGAGCTGTTTTTT.

This chain uses TRBV19 with TRBJ2-2; D possibly corresponds to TRBD1 (5 bases). From germline, CDR1 is LNHDA and CDR2 SQIVND (reference sequence). V lost 9 bases to trimming and J lost 3 bases, with 17 bases between them. This CDR3 is 15 amino acids long. The CDR3 sequence: CASRRGSTDTGELFF. The CDR3 DNA is TGTGCCAGCAGAAGGGGAAGTACTGACACCGGGGAGCTGTTTTTT.

V is TRBV7-8 and J is TRBJ2-5, with a possible D match to TRBD1 (5 bases). The V gene lost 5 bases and the J gene lost 5 bases, with 15 bases spanning the gap. This CDR3 contains 14 residues. Germline V gene sequence: CDR1 SGHVS, CDR2 FQNEAQ. The CDR3 DNA sequence: TGTGCCAGCAGCACTCAGGGCTCCGTGGAGACCCAGTACTTC. Translating gives CASSTQGSVETQYF.

As to this clone: Other nucleotide sequences from this sample produce the same CDR3. The J gene is TRBJ2-2, the V gene TRBV9; D not resolved. Germline loops: CDR1 SGDLS, CDR2 YYNGEE. CDR3 length: 13 residues. Trimming shortened V by 0 bases and J by 4 bases, and 4 bases separated the two germline ends. The CDR3 is CASSVVGTGELFF. The CDR3 DNA reads TGTGCCAGCAGCGTAGTAGGCACCGGGGAGCTGTTTTTT.